These T cell receptor beta chains were read from a single sample in a study of a mutant IDH1 vaccine in newly diagnosed glioma. Their antigen targets remain unknown. Generated by immunoSEQ multiplex PCR, the TCRdb table keeps only in-frame clones and is missing some. The data show around 58,000 clones, with roughly four fifths seen just once and roughly 3.5% held by the top ten. This sample comprised PBMCs, obtained from a glioma patient whose treatment included an IDH1 peptide vaccine. The receptors derive from a man under 40 with glioma. Both conserved end residues are part of each CDR3. Each record gives: clone size, D gene, V gene, J gene, CDR3 DNA, CDR3 protein. The D gene is left open where the match is weak. Only part of the rows carry a size: once, few, many, or a class if the clone is expanded.

NA	NA	TRBV5-1	TRBJ2-7	TGCGCCAGCACCCTAGGGCTTTCCTACGAGCAGTACTTC	CASTLGLSYEQYF
NA	TRBD1	TRBV25-1	TRBJ1-1	TGTGCCAGCTACGGGACAGGGGGCCGGGGGACTGAAGCTTTCTTT	CASYGTGGRGTEAFF
NA	NA	TRBV13	TRBJ1-1	TGTGCCAGCAGCTTAGTTGGGGGGAGGAACACTGAAGCTTTCTTT	CASSLVGGRNTEAFF
NA	TRBD1	TRBV30	TRBJ2-7	TGTGCCGGCGGGACAGGGACCTACGAGCAGTACTTC	CAGGTGTYEQYF
few	NA	TRBV2	TRBJ1-5	TGTGCCAGCAGACAGGATTTTAGTCAGCCCCAGCATTTT	CASRQDFSQPQHF
NA	NA	TRBV5-1	TRBJ2-3	TGCGCCAGCAGCTCTGGGAAAGATACGCAGTATTTT	CASSSGKDTQYF
NA	NA	TRBV2	TRBJ1-4	TGTGCCAGCAGTGAGAAACGGGAAAATGAAAAACTGTTTTTT	CASSEKRENEKLFF
NA	NA	TRBV19	TRBJ2-5	TGTGCCAGTAGTATAGATACCAGCAGGAAAGAGACCCAGTACTTC	CASSIDTSRKETQYF
NA	NA	TRBV19	TRBJ2-7	TGTGCCAGTAGTAGGCAGGGGGGTTCGTCGATCTCCCACGAGCAGTACTTC	CASSRQGGSSISHEQYF
NA	NA	TRBV6-5	TRBJ1-1	TGTGCCAGCAGTTCCTGGAGCTACAGAGGGGACACTGAAGCTTTCTTT	CASSSWSYRGDTEAFF
NA	NA	TRBV7-6	TRBJ2-2	TGTGCCAGCAGTGGTGGGGAAAACACCGGGGAGCTGTTTTTT	CASSGGENTGELFF
NA	TRBD1	TRBV13	TRBJ1-6	TGTGCCAGCAGCTCGCCGGGACAGAGCCTTGATAATTCACCCCTCCACTTT	CASSSPGQSLDNSPLHF
NA	TRBD2	TRBV19	TRBJ2-1	TGTGCCAGTAGTATTGGCGGGGGGGCCGATGAGCAGTTCTTC	CASSIGGGADEQFF
NA	NA	TRBV2	TRBJ2-1	TGTGCCAGCAGCCTAGGGCCCTACAATGAGCAGTTCTTC	CASSLGPYNEQFF
NA	NA	TRBV11-2	TRBJ2-1	TGTGCCAGCAGCGTGGGCAATGAGCAGTTCTTC	CASSVGNEQFF
NA	NA	TRBV19	TRBJ2-3	TGTGCCAGTAGTAACCCTGGAGTAGGAGCGGTTAGCACAGATACGCAGTATTTT	CASSNPGVGAVSTDTQYF
once	NA	TRBV5-4	TRBJ2-7	TGTGCCAGCAGCTTGGCGGGGAACACCTACGAGCAGTACTTC	CASSLAGNTYEQYF
NA	NA	TRBV5-1	TRBJ1-2	TGCGCCAGCAACAGAGATGGATATGGCTACACCTTC	CASNRDGYGYTF